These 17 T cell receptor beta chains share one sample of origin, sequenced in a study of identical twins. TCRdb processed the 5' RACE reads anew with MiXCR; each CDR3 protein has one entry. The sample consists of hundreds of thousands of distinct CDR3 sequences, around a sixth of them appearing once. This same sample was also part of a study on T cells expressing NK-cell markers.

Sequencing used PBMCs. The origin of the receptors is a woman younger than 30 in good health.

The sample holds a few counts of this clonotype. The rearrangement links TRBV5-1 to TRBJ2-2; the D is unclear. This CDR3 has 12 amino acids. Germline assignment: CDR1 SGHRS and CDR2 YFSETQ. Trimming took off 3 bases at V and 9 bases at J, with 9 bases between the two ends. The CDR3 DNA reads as TGCGCCAGCAGCTGGGATGACAGGGAGCTGTTTTTT. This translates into CASSWDDRELFF.

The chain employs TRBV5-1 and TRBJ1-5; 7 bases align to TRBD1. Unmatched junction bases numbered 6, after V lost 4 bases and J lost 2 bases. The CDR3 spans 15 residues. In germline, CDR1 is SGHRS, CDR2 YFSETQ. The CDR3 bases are TGCGCCAGCAGCACCACAGGGGAACGCAATCAGCCCCAGCATTTT. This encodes CASSTTGERNQPQHF. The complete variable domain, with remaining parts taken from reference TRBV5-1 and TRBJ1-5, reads KAGVTQTPRYLIKTRGQQVTLSCSPISGHRSVSWYQQTPGQGLQFLFEYFSETQRNKGNFPGRFSGRQFSNSRSEMNVSTLELGDSALYLCASSTTGERNQPQHFGDGTRLSIL.

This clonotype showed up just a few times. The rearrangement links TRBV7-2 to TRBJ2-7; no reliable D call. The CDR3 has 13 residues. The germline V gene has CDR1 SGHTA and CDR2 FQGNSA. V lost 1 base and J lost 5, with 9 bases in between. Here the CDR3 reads CASSLEAFHEQYF. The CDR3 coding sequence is TGTGCCAGCAGCTTAGAGGCGTTCCACGAGCAGTACTTC.

The CDR3 loop is CASSYSGPSRTEAFF. The CDR3 nucleotides read TGTGCCAGCAGTTACTCGGGCCCCTCGCGGACTGAAGCTTTCTTT. This sequence joins TRBV6-5 and TRBJ1-1; D remains unclear. The V end lost 0 bases, the J end lost 5 bases, and 13 bases lay between the germline ends. This CDR3 has 15 residues. Looked up from germline, CDR1 is MNHEY and CDR2 is SVGAGI.

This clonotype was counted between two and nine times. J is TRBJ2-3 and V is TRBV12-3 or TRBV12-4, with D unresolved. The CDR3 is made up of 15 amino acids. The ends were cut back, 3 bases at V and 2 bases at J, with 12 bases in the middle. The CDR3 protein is CASSLGWTVTDTQYF. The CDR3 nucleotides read TGTGCCAGCAGTTTGGGATGGACCGTCACAGATACGCAGTATTTT.

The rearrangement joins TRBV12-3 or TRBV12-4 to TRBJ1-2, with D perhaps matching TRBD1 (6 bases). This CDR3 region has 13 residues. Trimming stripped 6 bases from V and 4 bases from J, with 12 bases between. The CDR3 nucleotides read TGTGCCAGCAGGGGGGGGCCGGGCTATGGCTACACCTTC. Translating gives CASRGGPGYGYTF.

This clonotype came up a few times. The CDR3 sequence is CSASLRVPPAEQYF. The CDR3 bases are TGCAGTGCTAGTTTGAGGGTCCCACCTGCCGAGCAGTACTTC. J is TRBJ2-7 and V is TRBV20-1; possible D gene TRBD2, 5 bases. The CDR3 is 14 amino acids. In germline, CDR1 is DFQATT, CDR2 SNEGSKA (reference sequence). Trimming pared 3 bases from V and 6 bases from J, leaving 18 bases between.

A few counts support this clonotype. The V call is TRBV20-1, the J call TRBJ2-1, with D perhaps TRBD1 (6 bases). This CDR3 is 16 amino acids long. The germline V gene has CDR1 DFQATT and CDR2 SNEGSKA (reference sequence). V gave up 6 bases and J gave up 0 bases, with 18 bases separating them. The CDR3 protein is CSALRVGAVSYNEQFF. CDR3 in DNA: TGCAGTGCCCTCCGGGTGGGGGCAGTCTCCTACAATGAGCAGTTCTTC.

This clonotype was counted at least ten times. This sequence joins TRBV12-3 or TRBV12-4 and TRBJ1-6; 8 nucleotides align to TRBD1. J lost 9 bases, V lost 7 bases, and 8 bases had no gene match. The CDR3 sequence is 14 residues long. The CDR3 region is CASTETGGFSPLHF. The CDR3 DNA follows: TGTGCCAGCACCGAAACAGGGGGTTTTTCACCCCTCCACTTT.

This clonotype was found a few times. In DNA form, the CDR3 reads TGTGCCAGCAGCCAGACAGAAAACTATGGCTACACCTTC. Translating it yields CASSQTENYGYTF. This chain links TRBV12-3 or TRBV12-4 with TRBJ1-2; a possible D gene is TRBD1 (5 bases). CDR3 length: 13 amino acids. Trimming stripped 6 bases from V and 2 bases from J, with 10 bases between.

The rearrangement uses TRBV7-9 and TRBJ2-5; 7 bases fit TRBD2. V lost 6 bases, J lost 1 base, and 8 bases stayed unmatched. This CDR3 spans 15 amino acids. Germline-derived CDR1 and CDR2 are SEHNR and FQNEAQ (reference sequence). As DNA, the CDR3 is TGTGCCAGCAGTTATATGTTAGCGGGCCAAGAGACCCAGTACTTC. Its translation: CASSYMLAGQETQYF.

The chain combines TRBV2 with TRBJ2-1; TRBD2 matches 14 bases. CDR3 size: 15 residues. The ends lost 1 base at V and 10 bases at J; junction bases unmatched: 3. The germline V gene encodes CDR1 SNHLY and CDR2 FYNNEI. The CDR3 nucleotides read TGTGCCAGCAGTGAAGGGACTAGCGGGGGGTACGAGCAGTTCTTC. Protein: CASSEGTSGGYEQFF.

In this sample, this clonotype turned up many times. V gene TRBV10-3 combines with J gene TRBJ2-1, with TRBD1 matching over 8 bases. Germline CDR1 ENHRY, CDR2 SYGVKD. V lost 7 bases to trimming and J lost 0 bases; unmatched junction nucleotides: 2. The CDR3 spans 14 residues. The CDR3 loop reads CAIKDRDSYNEQFF. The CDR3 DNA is TGTGCCATCAAGGACAGGGACTCCTACAATGAGCAGTTCTTC.

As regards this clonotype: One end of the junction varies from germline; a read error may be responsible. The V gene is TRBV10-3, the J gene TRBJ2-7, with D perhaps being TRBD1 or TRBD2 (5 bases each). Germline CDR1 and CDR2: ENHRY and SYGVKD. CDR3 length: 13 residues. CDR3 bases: TGTGCCATCAGTGAGTCGGGGGTAGGGGCCCACTTTTTC. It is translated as CAISESGVGAHFF.

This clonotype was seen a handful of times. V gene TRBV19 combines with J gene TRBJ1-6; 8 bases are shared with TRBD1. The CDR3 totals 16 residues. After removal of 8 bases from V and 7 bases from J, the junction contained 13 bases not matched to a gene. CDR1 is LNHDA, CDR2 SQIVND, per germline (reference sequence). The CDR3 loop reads CASRPRTGGSNSPLHF. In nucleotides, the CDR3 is TGTGCCAGTCGACCTCGAACAGGGGGTAGCAATTCACCCCTCCACTTT.

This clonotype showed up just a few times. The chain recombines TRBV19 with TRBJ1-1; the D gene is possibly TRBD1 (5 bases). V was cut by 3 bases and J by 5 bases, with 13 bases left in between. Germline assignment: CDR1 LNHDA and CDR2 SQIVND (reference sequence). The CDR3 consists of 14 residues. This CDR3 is CASSIWGGVTEAFF. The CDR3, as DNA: TGTGCCAGTAGTATTTGGGGGGGAGTGACTGAAGCTTTCTTT.

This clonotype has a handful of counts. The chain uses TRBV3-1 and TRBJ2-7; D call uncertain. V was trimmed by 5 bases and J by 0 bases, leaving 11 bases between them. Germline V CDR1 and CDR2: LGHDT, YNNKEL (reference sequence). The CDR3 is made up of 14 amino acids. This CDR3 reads CASSSTVSSYEQYF. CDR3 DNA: TGTGCCAGCAGCTCGACGGTGAGCTCCTACGAGCAGTACTTC.